This T cell receptor beta chain was recovered during a study of blood T cells in healthy people across ages. Findings and limits, study-wide: A roughly linear age-dependent decrease characterized TCR beta diversity per million T cells.

In regard to this clonotype: Its antigen remains unknown.

Roughly 9.2 milliliters was the volume of peripheral blood drawn from each donor. Per sample, at least 5 micrograms of total RNA were extracted. The V end lost 4 bases, the J end lost 11 bases, and 23 bases lay between the germline ends. CDR1 ENHRY and CDR2 SYGVKD come from the germline V gene. This CDR3 comprises 15 residues. The use of a sample-barcoded 5' primer and a J-beta primer mix characterized a second PCR of roughly 7 to 11 cycles. Every cDNA was tagged by a template-switch adaptor with 12 random nucleotides. TCRdb re-called the 5' RACE reads through MiXCR, storing one row per CDR3 protein. The data show about 940,000 distinct CDR3 sequences, roughly 50% seen once.

The source material was blood. V is TRBV10-3 and J is TRBJ2-5; D may be TRBD2 (5 bases). This TCR came from a man aged 25-45 years in good health. Here the CDR3 reads CAISAEEGASYEQYF. CDR3 nucleotide sequence: TGTGCCATCAGTGCGGAAGAGGGCGCCTCATATGAGCAGTACTTC.